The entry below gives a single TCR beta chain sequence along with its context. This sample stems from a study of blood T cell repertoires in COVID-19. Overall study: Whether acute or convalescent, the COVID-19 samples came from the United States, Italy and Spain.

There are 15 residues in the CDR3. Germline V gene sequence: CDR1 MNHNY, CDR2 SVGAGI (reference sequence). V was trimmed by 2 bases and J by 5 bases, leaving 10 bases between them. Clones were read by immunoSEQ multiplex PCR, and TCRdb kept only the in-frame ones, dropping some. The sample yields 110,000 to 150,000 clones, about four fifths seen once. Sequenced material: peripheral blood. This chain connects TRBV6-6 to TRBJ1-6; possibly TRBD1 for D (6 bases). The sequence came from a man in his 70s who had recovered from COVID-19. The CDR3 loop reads CASSYLGQNNSPLHF. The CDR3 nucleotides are TGTGCCAGCAGTTACCTTGGACAGAATAATTCACCCCTCCACTTT.